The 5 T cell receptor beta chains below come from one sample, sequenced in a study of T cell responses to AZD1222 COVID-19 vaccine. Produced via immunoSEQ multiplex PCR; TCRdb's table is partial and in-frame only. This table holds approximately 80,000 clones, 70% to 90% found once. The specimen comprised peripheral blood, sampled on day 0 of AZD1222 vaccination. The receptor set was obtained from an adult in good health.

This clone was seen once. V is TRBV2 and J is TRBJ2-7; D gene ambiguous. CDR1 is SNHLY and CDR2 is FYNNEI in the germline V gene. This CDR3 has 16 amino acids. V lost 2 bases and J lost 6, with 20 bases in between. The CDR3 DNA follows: TGTGCCAGCAGTGAAATCGAGGTCGACAAGGTTCGCGAGCAGTACTTC. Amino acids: CASSEIEVDKVREQYF.

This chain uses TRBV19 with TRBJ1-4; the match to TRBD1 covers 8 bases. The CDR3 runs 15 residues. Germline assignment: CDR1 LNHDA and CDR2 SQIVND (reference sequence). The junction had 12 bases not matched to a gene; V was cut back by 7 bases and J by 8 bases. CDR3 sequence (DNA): TGTGCCAGTACCAAGCCGGGGGACAGGCGCGAAAAACTGTTTTTT. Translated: CASTKPGDRREKLFF. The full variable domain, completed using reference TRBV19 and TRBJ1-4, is DGGITQSPKYLFRKEGQNVTLSCEQNLNHDAMYWYRQDPGQGLRLIYYSQIVNDFQKGDIAEGYSVSREKKESFPLTVTSAQKNPTAFYLCASTKPGDRREKLFFGSGTQLSVL.

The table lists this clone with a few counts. The DNA for the CDR3 is TGTGCCAGCTCACAGGGAACGACCACAGATACGCAGTATTTT. This gives the protein CASSQGTTTDTQYF. This chain uses TRBV2 with TRBJ2-3; D might be TRBD1 (6 bases). V shed 8 bases and J shed 2 bases, with 14 bases lying between them. The CDR3 consists of 14 residues. Germline loops: CDR1 SNHLY, CDR2 FYNNEI. Looking up the rest from reference TRBV2 and TRBJ2-3 gives the full variable domain: EPEVTQTPSHQVTQMGQEVILRCVPISNHLYFYWYRQILGQKVEFLVSFYNNEISEKSEIFDDQFSVERPDGSNFTLKIRSTKLEDSAMYFCASSQGTTTDTQYFGPGTRLTVL.

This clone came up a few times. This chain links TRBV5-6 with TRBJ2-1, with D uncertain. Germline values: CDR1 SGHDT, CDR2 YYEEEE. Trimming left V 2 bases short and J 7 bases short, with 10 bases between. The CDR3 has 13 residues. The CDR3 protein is CASSFQLTNEQFF. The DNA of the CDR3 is TGTGCCAGCAGCTTTCAACTGACTAATGAGCAGTTCTTC.

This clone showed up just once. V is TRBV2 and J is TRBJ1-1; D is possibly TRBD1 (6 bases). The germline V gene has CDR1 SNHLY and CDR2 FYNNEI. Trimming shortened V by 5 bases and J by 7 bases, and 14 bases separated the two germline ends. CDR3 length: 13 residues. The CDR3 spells CASSYSGALEAFF. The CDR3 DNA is TGTGCCAGCAGTTATTCAGGGGCTCTTGAAGCTTTCTTT.